Sequencing of this T cell receptor (beta chain) was carried out in a study of shared clonotypes between healthy human individuals. The wider study: The plates for each donor numbered three CD4 naive, three CD4 memory, two CD8 naive and one CD8 memory.

Study-level points and caveats: Estimated richness was generally greater in naive than memory subsets.

The ends were cut back, 2 bases at V and 0 bases at J, with 6 bases in the middle. This CDR3 comprises 14 residues. From germline, CDR1 is MDHEN and CDR2 SYDVKM. To make CD8 memory, CD45RO+ cells were put together with CCR7-negative CD45RA+ TemRA cells. Sequenced by immunoSEQ multiplex PCR; TCRdb stores in-frame clones only, minus some. The repertoire consists of 550,000 to 800,000 clones, with about 92% occurring once and the leading ten covering roughly 36%. To note about this clone: Antigen specificity is unknown. Other DNA sequences in the same sample also yield this CDR3.

The chain carries TRBV28 and TRBJ2-3, with D possibly being TRBD1 (6 bases). The sequencing sample was made of memory CD8+ T cells from PBMCs. Subset of the sample: CD45RO+ cells pooled with CCR7-negative TemRA cells. The sequence was obtained from a man aged 18 to 30 in good health. Some clones in this sample may be carry-over from other donors' samples. CDR3: CASSLGGSTDTQYF. DNA for the CDR3: TGTGCCAGCAGTTTAGGGGGCAGCACAGATACGCAGTATTTT.